A selection of T cell receptor beta chains follows, all from one sample in a study of blood T cell repertoires in COVID-19. The protocol was immunoSEQ multiplex PCR, while the TCRdb copy is restricted to in-frame clones and leaves out a portion. The sample has around 400,000 clones, 83% seen once; the top ten hold around 5.1%. Material: PBMCs or T cells enriched from blood (not recorded which). These receptors all come from a woman aged 45-59 years who had recovered from COVID-19. Each CDR3 is given with its conserved first and last residue. A D gene is named only where the DNA matches it firmly. Where a row states a size, it is once, few, many or the class of an expanded clone; other rows omit it.

d_call j_call clone_size v_call cdr3_nt cdr3_aa
NA TRBJ2-2 NA TRBV7-9 TGTGCCAGCAGCTTAGGACCGGGACAAGCGAACACCGGGGAGCTGTTTTTT CASSLGPGQANTGELFF
NA TRBJ1-3 NA TRBV29-1 TGCAGCGTTGGGGACAGAAACACCATATATTTT CSVGDRNTIYF
NA TRBJ2-5 NA TRBV15 TGTGCCACCAGCAGAGATCGGGAGACCCAGTACTTC CATSRDRETQYF
NA TRBJ2-2 NA TRBV3-1/TRBV3-2 TGTGCCAGCCACGAGGGAACTGATACATACACCGGGGAGCTGTTTTTT CASHEGTDTYTGELFF
NA TRBJ2-2 NA TRBV18 TGTGCCAGCTCTCCCCAGGCGAACACCGGGGAGCTGTTTTTT CASSPQANTGELFF
TRBD2 TRBJ2-7 NA TRBV10-3 TGTGCCATCGGGGGGGGCAGTATCTTATCTATGGGACTAGCGGGAGGTGACGAGCAGTACTTC CAIGGGSILSMGLAGGDEQYF
TRBD1 TRBJ1-1 NA TRBV5-1 TGCGCCAGCAGCTTGAGGTCAGGGGGCCGCACTGAAGCTTTCTTT CASSLRSGGRTEAFF
TRBD2 TRBJ2-5 NA TRBV2 TGTGCCAGCAGTGATACCCGGACTAGCGGGAGCTCAGAGACCCAGTACTTC CASSDTRTSGSSETQYF
TRBD1 TRBJ1-4 NA TRBV11-2 TGTGCCAGCAAAGATCAGGGGGATGAAGGAAAACTGTTTTTT CASKDQGDEGKLFF
NA TRBJ2-2 NA TRBV6-6 TGTGCCAGCCGTCTTCTAGCGACCGGGGAGCTGTTTTTT CASRLLATGELFF
TRBD2 TRBJ2-4 NA TRBV5-1 TGCGCCAGCCTCAGATGGGCTAGCGGGAGGGACAAAAACATTCAGTACTTC CASLRWASGRDKNIQYF
TRBD2 TRBJ2-1 NA TRBV19 TGTGCCAGCAGCCTCCGCCTAGCGGGAGGGCCGGGGAATGAGCAGTTCTTC CASSLRLAGGPGNEQFF
NA TRBJ1-5 few TRBV7-2 TGTGCCAGCAGCTTAGCAGCGAACGAGAATCAGCCCCAGCATTTT CASSLAANENQPQHF
TRBD1 TRBJ1-4 NA TRBV7-9 TGTGCCAGCAGCTTCAGTTCCGGGACAGTGTATGAAAAACTGTTTTTT CASSFSSGTVYEKLFF
NA TRBJ1-2 NA TRBV2 TGTGCCAGCAGGGTCTCTAGTGGCTACACCTTC CASRVSSGYTF
TRBD1 TRBJ1-2 NA TRBV19 TGTGCCAGTAGCAACAGGGGAATTGGCTATGGCTACACCTTC CASSNRGIGYGYTF
NA TRBJ1-2 few TRBV3-1/TRBV3-2 TGTGCCAGCAGCCCCGGGGGAGTGCATGGCTACACCTTC CASSPGGVHGYTF
TRBD1 TRBJ2-1 NA TRBV7-9 TGTGCCAGCAGCCGTGGGACAGACCTTTACAATGAGCAGTTCTTC CASSRGTDLYNEQFF
NA TRBJ2-1 NA TRBV2 TGTGCCAGCAGTACCGTCGGCAATGAGCAGTTCTTC CASSTVGNEQFF
TRBD1 TRBJ2-7 NA TRBV12-3/TRBV12-4 TGTGCCAGCAGCCGGGGACAGGGGAGAATCTCCCTCTTC CASSRGQGRISLF
NA TRBJ1-1 NA TRBV11-2 TGTGCCAGCAGCTTAGAAGGGGGGGCGAACACTGAAGCTTTCTTT CASSLEGGANTEAFF
TRBD1 TRBJ2-3 NA TRBV5-1 TGCGCCAGCAGCTTCGGTCTCGGGCAGGGGGAATCAGATACGCAGTATTTT CASSFGLGQGESDTQYF
TRBD1 TRBJ1-2 NA TRBV28 TGTGCCAGCAACGGAGGACAGGGCGGGAACGCTGGCTACACCTTC CASNGGQGGNAGYTF
NA TRBJ1-1 NA TRBV7-2 TGTGCCAGCAGCCCCCGAGGGGGGAACACTGAAGCTTTCTTT CASSPRGGNTEAFF
NA TRBJ1-1 NA TRBV7-9 TGTGCCAGCAGCTTAGCACGTTCCGGGTTGAACACTGAAGCTTTCTTT CASSLARSGLNTEAFF